This entry features one TCR beta chain sequence. The data were obtained in a study of technical replicates of blood from a handful of donors. TCRdb's copy holds only in-frame clones and misses some; the assay was immunoSEQ multiplex PCR. Among 99,000 or so clones listed, 95% were seen once. CDR1 MDHEN and CDR2 SYDVKM come from the germline V gene. The CDR3 is 18 amino acids. The trim removed 6 bases at V and 3 bases at J, leaving 19 bases unmatched. This clonotype was sampled from a human donor in good health. The chain is built from TRBV28 and TRBJ2-7; 8 bases match TRBD2. The specimen was T cells isolated from PBMCs. CDR3 region: CASSRPGLSSGRVYEQYF. CDR3 DNA sequence: TGTGCCAGCAGCAGACCGGGATTGTCTAGCGGGCGTGTCTACGAGCAGTACTTC.